The rows below give T cell receptor beta chains drawn from one sample of a study of blood T cells in healthy people across ages. TCRdb re-called the 5' RACE reads with MiXCR, one entry per CDR3 protein. The repertoire consists of almost 300,000 distinct CDR3 sequences, with 25% to 30% occurring once and the leading ten covering 29%. The sample comprised blood. The receptors were sampled from a woman in her seventies in good health. CDR3s include the opening cysteine and the closing phenylalanine or tryptophan. The D gene is left open where the match is weak. Some rows have no size entry. The others give once, few or many, or a class for an expanded clone.

V gene	J gene	clone size	D gene	CDR3 protein	CDR3 DNA
TRBV4-1	TRBJ2-2	.	.	CASSQGALKNTGELFF	TGCGCCAGCAGCCAAGGCGCGTTAAAGAACACCGGGGAGCTGTTTTTT
TRBV29-1	TRBJ2-1	.	TRBD2	CSVPRTSGLTNNEQLF	TGCAGCGTACCTAGGACTAGCGGGCTAACCAACAATGAGCAGCTCTTC
TRBV7-9	TRBJ2-1	few	.	CASIKLLGNEQFF	TGTGCCAGCATCAAACTACTCGGGAATGAGCAGTTCTTC
TRBV28	TRBJ2-3	.	.	CASSLGGIGADTQYF	TGTGCCAGCAGTTTGGGGGGCATTGGGGCAGATACGCAGTATTTT
TRBV7-2	TRBJ2-1	many	.	CASSLAGRSGSSYNEQFF	TGTGCCAGCAGCTTAGCGGGGAGGAGCGGCAGCTCCTACAATGAGCAGTTCTTC
TRBV7-2	TRBJ2-3	few	.	CASSLAPATDTQYF	TGTGCCAGCAGCTTAGCGCCCGCTACAGATACGCAGTATTTT
TRBV4-1	TRBJ2-3	.	TRBD2	CASNQGATSGRGNTQYF	TGCGCCAGCAACCAAGGGGCGACTAGCGGGAGAGGGAATACGCAGTATTTT
TRBV28	TRBJ1-4	many	.	CASSYDPGFQGVREKLFF	TGTGCCAGCAGTTATGACCCCGGTTTCCAGGGCGTTCGTGAAAAACTGTTTTTT
TRBV7-2	TRBJ1-1	.	.	CASSWKREGGGSTEAFF	TGTGCCAGCAGCTGGAAAAGGGAGGGAGGAGGGAGCACTGAAGCTTTCTTT
TRBV29-1	TRBJ2-7	.	.	CSVAKNEGDYEQYF	TGCAGCGTTGCAAAGAACGAAGGGGATTACGAGCAGTACTTC
TRBV11-1	TRBJ2-5	few	TRBD1	CASSRRGYQETQYF	TGTGCCAGCAGCCGCAGGGGGTACCAAGAGACCCAGTACTTC
TRBV7-2	TRBJ1-2	once	TRBD1	CASSLGQTGNGYTF	TGTGCCAGCAGCTTGGGGCAGACAGGGAATGGCTACACCTTC
TRBV4-3	TRBJ2-7	few	TRBD1	CASSRRAGTGVSYEQYF	TGCGCCAGCAGCCGCCGGGCCGGGACAGGGGTTTCCTACGAGCAGTACTTC
TRBV12-3/TRBV12-4	TRBJ2-3	.	.	CASSFDRTTDTQYF	TGTGCCAGCAGTTTCGACAGGACAACAGATACGCAGTATTTT
TRBV12-3/TRBV12-4	TRBJ2-7	.	.	CASSYEHEQYF	TGTGCCAGCAGTTACGAGCACGAGCAGTACTTC
TRBV14	TRBJ1-4	.	.	CASSRFQGNEKLFF	TGTGCCAGCAGCCGATTCCAGGGGAATGAAAAACTGTTTTTT
TRBV5-5	TRBJ2-6	many	.	CASSLQQISGANVLTF	TGTGCCAGCAGCTTGCAACAAATCTCTGGGGCCAACGTCCTGACTTTC
TRBV20-1	TRBJ2-5	.	.	CSARVPAETQYF	TGCAGTGCTAGAGTCCCAGCAGAGACCCAGTACTTC
TRBV18	TRBJ2-1	.	TRBD1	CASSPPIRQGPYNEQFF	TGTGCCAGCTCACCACCGATACGACAGGGACCCTACAATGAGCAGTTCTTC
TRBV20-1	TRBJ2-1	.	.	CSARDWSSPNEQFF	TGCAGTGCTAGAGATTGGTCTAGCCCCAATGAGCAGTTCTTC
TRBV5-1	TRBJ1-4	few	.	CASSLVAPTTNEKLFF	TGCGCCAGCAGTCTGGTCGCACCGACAACTAATGAAAAACTGTTTTTT